The clone carrying this TCR beta chain was observed many times. Unique molecular identifiers were used in preparing the TCRbeta library. Via MiXCR, TCRdb re-called the PCR reads, giving one row per CDR3 protein. The sample has over 85,000 distinct CDR3 sequences, around 10% seen once. This sample is drawn from a study of T-cell reconstitution after alpha-beta-depleted transplantation in children. CDR1 and CDR2 from the germline V gene are SGHTA and FQGNSA. This CDR3 is 17 amino acids long. Unmatched junction bases numbered 4, after V lost 0 bases and J lost 3 bases. The rearrangement links TRBV7-2 to TRBJ2-1, with 11 bases aligning to TRBD2. The clonotype was recovered from a human donor who donated a stem cell graft to a child with acute lymphoblastic leukemia. Sequencing was performed on PBMCs from the stem cell graft donor, taken from the stem cell graft. In DNA form, the CDR3 reads TGTGCCAGCAGCTTAGCCGGGACTAGCGGTATCTACAATGAGCAGTTCTTC. Translated, it gives CASSLAGTSGIYNEQFF.